This record covers a single TCR beta chain. The data belong to a study of blood T cell repertoires in COVID-19. Turning to the study itself: COVID-19 samples collected from the United States, Italy and Spain covered acute and convalescent phases. From T cells, B-cell-depleted T cells, or PBMCs came the material, which was cDNA or gDNA.

Original handling: Cell counts per sample came from amplifying reference gene primers. Measured with immunoSEQ multiplex PCR; TCRdb has only the in-frame clones, and not every one. Clone size and the V and J calls come from that table; the DNA yielded D and trimming. The top ten hold 1.3% of the sample, which has about 310,000 clones, approximately 86% seen once. Per the germline V gene, CDR1 is LGHNA and CDR2 is YSLEER. The V gene end was trimmed by 2 bases and the J gene end by 1 base; junction bases not matched to a gene: 6. This CDR3 has 17 amino acids. The sequenced material came from peripheral blood. The receptor was isolated from a man between 65 and 79 years old with acute or convalescent COVID-19. This chain joins TRBV4-3 and TRBJ1-4; 8 nucleotides agree with TRBD1. CDR3 sequence (DNA): TGCGCCAGCAGCCAATGGACAGGGAGGAGAACTAATGAAAAACTGTTTTTT. This gives the protein CASSQWTGRRTNEKLFF.